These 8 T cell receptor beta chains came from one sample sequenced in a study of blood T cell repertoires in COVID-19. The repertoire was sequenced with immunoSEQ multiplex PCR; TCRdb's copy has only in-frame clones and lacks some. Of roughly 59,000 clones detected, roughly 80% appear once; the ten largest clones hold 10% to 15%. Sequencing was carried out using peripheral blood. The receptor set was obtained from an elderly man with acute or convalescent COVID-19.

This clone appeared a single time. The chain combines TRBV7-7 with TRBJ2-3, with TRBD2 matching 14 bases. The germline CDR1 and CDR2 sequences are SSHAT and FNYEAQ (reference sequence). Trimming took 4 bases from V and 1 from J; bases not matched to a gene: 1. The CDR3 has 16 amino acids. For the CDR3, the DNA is TGTGCCAGCAGCTGGGGACTAGCGGGAGGCACAGATACGCAGTATTTT. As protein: CASSWGLAGGTDTQYF. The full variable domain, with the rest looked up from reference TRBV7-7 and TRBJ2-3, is GAGVSQSPRYKVTKRGQDVTLRCDPISSHATLYWYQQALGQGPEFLTYFNYEAQPDKSGLPSDRFSAERPEGSISTLTIQRTEQRDSAMYRCASSWGLAGGTDTQYFGPGTRLTVL.

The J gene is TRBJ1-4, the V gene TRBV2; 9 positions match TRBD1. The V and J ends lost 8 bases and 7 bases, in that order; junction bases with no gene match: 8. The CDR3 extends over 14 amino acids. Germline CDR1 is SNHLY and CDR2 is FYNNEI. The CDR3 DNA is TGTGCCAGCTGTCCTGGGACAGGGAGTGAAAAACTGTTTTTT. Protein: CASCPGTGSEKLFF.

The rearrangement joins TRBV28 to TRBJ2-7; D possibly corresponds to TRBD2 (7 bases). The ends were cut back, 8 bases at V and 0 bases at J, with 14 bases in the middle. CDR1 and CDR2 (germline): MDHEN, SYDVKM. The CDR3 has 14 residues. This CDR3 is CASGPRGGSYEQYF. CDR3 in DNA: TGTGCCAGCGGCCCTAGGGGGGGCTCCTACGAGCAGTACTTC.

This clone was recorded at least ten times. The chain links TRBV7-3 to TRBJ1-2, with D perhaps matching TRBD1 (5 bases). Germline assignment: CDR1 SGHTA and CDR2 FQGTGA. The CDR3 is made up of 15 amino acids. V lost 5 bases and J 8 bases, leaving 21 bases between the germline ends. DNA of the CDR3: TGTGCCAGCAGCCCAAAAGCCGGGGGTGGACACGGCTACACCTTC. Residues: CASSPKAGGGHGYTF.

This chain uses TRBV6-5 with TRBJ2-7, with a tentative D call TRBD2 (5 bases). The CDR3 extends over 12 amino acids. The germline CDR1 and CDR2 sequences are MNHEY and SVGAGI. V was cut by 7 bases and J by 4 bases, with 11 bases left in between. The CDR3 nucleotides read TGTGCCAGCACCCCCCGAGGGTACGAGCAGTACTTC. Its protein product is CASTPRGYEQYF.

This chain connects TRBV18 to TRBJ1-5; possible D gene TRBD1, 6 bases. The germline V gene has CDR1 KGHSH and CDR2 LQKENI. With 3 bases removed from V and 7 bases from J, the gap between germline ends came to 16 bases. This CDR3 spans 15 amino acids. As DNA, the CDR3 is TGTGCCAGCTCACCTTTCCGGGACACAGGGCAGCCCCAGCATTTT. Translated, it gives CASSPFRDTGQPQHF.

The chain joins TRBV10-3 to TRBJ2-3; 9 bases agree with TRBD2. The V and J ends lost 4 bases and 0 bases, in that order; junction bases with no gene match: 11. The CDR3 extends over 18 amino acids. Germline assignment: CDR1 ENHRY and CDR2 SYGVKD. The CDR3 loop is CAISGQGLAPLSTDTQYF. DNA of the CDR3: TGTGCCATCAGTGGGCAGGGACTAGCCCCACTAAGCACAGATACGCAGTATTTT.

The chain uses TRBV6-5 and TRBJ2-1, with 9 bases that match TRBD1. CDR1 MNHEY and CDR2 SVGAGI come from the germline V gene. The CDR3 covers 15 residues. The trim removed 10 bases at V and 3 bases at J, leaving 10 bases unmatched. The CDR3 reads CATGGTGNYYNEQFF. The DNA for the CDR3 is TGTGCCACTGGAGGGACAGGGAATTACTACAATGAGCAGTTCTTC.